The 5 T cell receptor beta chains presented below share a single source sample, sequenced in a study of shared clonotypes between healthy human individuals. The repertoire was sequenced with immunoSEQ multiplex PCR; TCRdb's copy has only in-frame clones and lacks some. The sample contains about 2.4 million clones, 80% to 95% of which appear only once. Sequenced input: naive CD4+ T cells from PBMCs. Noted subset: CD45RA+ positively selected. These receptors originate from a man younger than 35 in good health. Some clones in this sample may be carry-over from other donors' samples.

The CDR3 region is CASRPLGAGNTIYF. In nucleotides, the CDR3 is TGTGCCAGCAGGCCCCTAGGGGCTGGAAACACCATATATTTT. The chain employs TRBV6-5 and TRBJ1-3; D is perhaps TRBD1 (5 bases). V shed 6 bases and J shed 2 bases, with 11 bases lying between them. Germline-derived CDR1 and CDR2 are MNHEY and SVGAGI. This CDR3 is built from 14 residues.

The V and J genes are TRBV19 and TRBJ1-5; D unresolved. The CDR3 runs 15 residues. The germline CDR1 and CDR2 sequences are LNHDA and SQIVND (reference sequence). V was pared by 7 bases and J by 2 bases, with 15 bases between. The CDR3 is CASKVQEVGNQPQHF. In nucleotides, the CDR3 is TGTGCCAGTAAAGTTCAGGAAGTGGGCAATCAGCCCCAGCATTTT.

This clone was seen just once. The same CDR3 can be traced to other DNA sequences in this sample. The genes are TRBV5-1 and TRBJ1-1; 8 bases are a match to TRBD1. The germline CDR1 and CDR2 sequences are SGHRS and YFSETQ. The CDR3 has 15 amino acids. J gave up 5 bases and V 4 bases, and 10 bases lay outside the gene matches. In nucleotides, the CDR3 is TGCGCCAGCAGCGTAGGGACAGGTGGGGGAACTGAAGCTTTCTTT. Its translation is CASSVGTGGGTEAFF.

The chain is built from TRBV29-1 and TRBJ2-5; D may correspond to TRBD1 or TRBD2 (5 bases each). The V and J ends lost 1 base and 2 bases respectively, with 11 bases between them. The germline V gene has CDR1 SQVTM and CDR2 ANQGSEA. This CDR3 is built from 14 residues. CDR3: CSVEGGLGQETQYF. The CDR3 DNA sequence: TGCAGCGTTGAAGGGGGGTTAGGTCAAGAGACCCAGTACTTC.

The genes are TRBV7-3 and TRBJ2-5; 9 positions agree with TRBD2. Germline V lookup: CDR1 SGHTA, CDR2 FQGTGA. This CDR3 spans 15 amino acids. After removal of 5 bases from V and 5 bases from J, the junction contained 9 bases not matched to a gene. CDR3 sequence (DNA): TGTGCCAGCAGCCCGGCGGCGGGAGGGGGTGAGACCCAGTACTTC. Translating it yields CASSPAAGGGETQYF.